These 26 T cell receptor beta chains were sequenced from one sample in a study of Ad26.COV2.S vaccination and SARS-CoV-2 variants. Treatment given: approximately 18 received Ad26.COV2.S at low or high dose, single or two shots; 5 received placebo; per-sample allocation not given. Sampling took place 63 days after the first vaccine or placebo injection. This table comes from immunoSEQ multiplex PCR, and its TCRdb copy is limited to in-frame clones, with some not included. The data contain 300,000 to 400,000 clones, 70% to 90% of them singletons. Here the sequenced sample was peripheral blood, taken in a trial of Ad26.COV2.S vaccine versus placebo. The receptor source for this set is a person aged 18-65 years who received the Ad26.COV2.S COVID-19 vaccine or a placebo.

The gene calls are TRBV27 and TRBJ1-2, with D perhaps TRBD1 (5 bases). V lost 5 bases, J lost 2 bases, and 9 bases lay in between. This CDR3 contains 13 residues. Germline V gives CDR1 MNHEY, CDR2 SMNVEV (reference sequence). The CDR3 region is CASSQTANYGYTF. The CDR3 DNA is TGTGCCAGCAGTCAGACAGCCAACTATGGCTACACCTTC.

V gene TRBV4-3 combines with J gene TRBJ1-4; D is uncertain. This CDR3 has 17 residues. Per the germline V gene, CDR1 is LGHNA and CDR2 is YSLEER. V was pared by 0 bases and J by 0 bases, with 11 bases between. The DNA for the CDR3 is TGCGCCAGCAGCCAAGACCCCCCGGGGACAACTAATGAAAAACTGTTTTTT. Translating gives CASSQDPPGTTNEKLFF.

In DNA, the CDR3 is TGTGCCAGCAGCCCAGTCAGGGAAACCTACGAGCAGTACTTC. This translates into CASSPVRETYEQYF. This chain links TRBV7-2 with TRBJ2-7, with TRBD1 as a possible D gene (5 bases). Deletions cut 5 bases from V and 2 bases from J, with 13 bases between. The CDR3 loop spans 14 amino acids. Germline V gene data show CDR1 as SGHTA and CDR2 as FQGNSA.

The sample holds one count of this clone. The chain links TRBV10-3 to TRBJ2-7; D may be TRBD1 or TRBD2 (5 bases each). The germline V gene encodes CDR1 ENHRY and CDR2 SYGVKD. The CDR3 sequence is 14 residues long. Trimming removed 8 bases from V and 0 bases from J, with 14 bases in between. The CDR3 sequence is CAIRRTLGSYEQYF. The CDR3 bases are TGTGCCATCCGCCGGACACTAGGCTCCTACGAGCAGTACTTC.

The chain recombines TRBV24-1 with TRBJ1-4; a weak D match, TRBD1 (6 bases). Per germline, CDR1 KGHDR and CDR2 SFDVKD. This CDR3 is built from 14 residues. Trimming stripped 1 base from V and 12 bases from J, with 14 bases between. The CDR3 DNA reads TGTGCCACCAGTGATTTTTGGGGGCTTGAGGAACTGTTTTTT. Translation: CATSDFWGLEELFF.

The CDR3 region has the DNA TGTGCCACCAGCAAAAGACAGGGAGGAGTTGACAATGAGCAGTTCTTC. Translating it yields CATSKRQGGVDNEQFF. The chain combines TRBV15 with TRBJ2-1; TRBD1 is a possible D gene (7 bases). This CDR3 has 16 amino acids. V was pared by 4 bases and J by 5 bases, with 18 bases between. Looked up from germline, CDR1 is LNHNV and CDR2 is YYDKDF (reference sequence).

The chain links TRBV5-5 to TRBJ1-2; D remains ambiguous. The ends were cut back, 5 bases at V and 0 bases at J, with 8 bases in the middle. The CDR3 spans 13 residues. Per germline, CDR1 SGHKS and CDR2 YYEKEE (reference sequence). Here the CDR3 reads CASRRSTNYGYTF. Here the CDR3 DNA reads TGTGCCAGCAGACGGAGTACTAACTATGGCTACACCTTC.

The rearrangement uses TRBV27 and TRBJ2-3, with 8 bases fitting TRBD2. This CDR3 has 17 amino acids. The trim removed 3 bases at V and 4 bases at J, leaving 12 bases unmatched. The germline gives CDR1 MNHEY, CDR2 SMNVEV (reference sequence). The CDR3 region is CASSFLHPGLGPDTQYF. Written as DNA, the CDR3 is TGTGCCAGCAGTTTCCTGCATCCGGGACTAGGTCCAGATACGCAGTATTTT.

The CDR3 nucleotides read TGTGCCACCAGTGATGCCCGGGACAGACTGAACACCGGGGAGCTGTTTTTT. It codes for CATSDARDRLNTGELFF. The chain joins TRBV24-1 to TRBJ2-2; TRBD1 matches 7 bases. Per germline, CDR1 KGHDR and CDR2 SFDVKD. The ends lost 3 bases at V and 1 base at J; junction bases unmatched: 7. CDR3 length: 17 residues.

The CDR3 is CASSRGIGDTQYF. CDR3 coding DNA: TGTGCCAGCAGCCGAGGGATCGGAGATACGCAGTATTTT. V and J are TRBV6-5 and TRBJ2-3; tentatively, D is TRBD2 (5 bases). This CDR3 has 13 residues. From germline, CDR1 is MNHEY and CDR2 SVGAGI. The V end was cut by 6 bases, the J end by 5 bases, with 12 bases between.

The chain uses TRBV9 and TRBJ1-2; 12 nucleotides align to TRBD1. There are 17 residues in the CDR3. V trimming: 3 bases; J trimming: 7 bases; junction bases outside the gene matches: 13. Germline CDR1 reads SGDLS; CDR2 reads YYNGEE. CDR3 region: CASSGPGTGGLSGGYTF. For the CDR3, the DNA is TGTGCCAGCAGCGGCCCCGGGACAGGGGGCCTTTCAGGTGGCTACACCTTC.

The V gene is TRBV28, the J gene TRBJ2-1; 10 bases match TRBD2. The CDR3 loop spans 17 amino acids. Trimming removed 3 bases from V and 4 bases from J; junction bases left unmatched: 9. Germline CDR1 is MDHEN and CDR2 is SYDVKM. The DNA for the CDR3 is TGTGCCAGCAGTTTCTTCGGAGCGGGAGGGCCTTACAATGAGCAGTTCTTC. Amino acids: CASSFFGAGGPYNEQFF.

CDR3 sequence reads: CATSVGRAGGETQYF. For the CDR3, the DNA is TGTGCCACCAGTGTGGGAAGAGCGGGAGGGGAGACCCAGTACTTC. The chain has TRBV24-1 and TRBJ2-5, with 10 bases fitting TRBD2. The CDR3 length is 15 residues. From germline, CDR1 is KGHDR and CDR2 SFDVKD. V shed 5 bases and J 5 bases; nucleotides not matched to a gene: 7.

The chain is built from TRBV12-3 or TRBV12-4 and TRBJ1-5; TRBD1 aligns across 9 bases. The junction had 5 bases not matched to a gene; V was cut back by 7 bases and J by 7 bases. The CDR3 covers 13 residues. The CDR3 reads CASTPDRGQPQHF. In DNA, the CDR3 is TGTGCCAGCACCCCCGACAGGGGGCAGCCCCAGCATTTT.

The genes are TRBV5-1 and TRBJ1-1; D uncertain. The V and J ends lost 5 bases and 4 bases respectively, with 12 bases between them. Germline CDR1 reads SGHRS; CDR2 reads YFSETQ. The CDR3 has 13 residues. The DNA of the CDR3 is TGCGCCAGCAGTTTTACCCCTTTCACTGAAGCTTTCTTT. Translated: CASSFTPFTEAFF.

This chain joins TRBV12-3 or TRBV12-4 and TRBJ2-3; D is ambiguous. This CDR3 spans 11 amino acids. The V end lost 8 bases, the J end lost 1 base, and 4 bases lay between the germline ends. The CDR3, as DNA: TGTGCCAGCGGCGGCACAGATACGCAGTATTTT. Amino acid sequence: CASGGTDTQYF.

V gene TRBV28 combines with J gene TRBJ2-5; D call uncertain. Between the trimmed V and J ends, which lost 6 bases and 5 bases, there was a span of 10 bases. The CDR3 runs 12 residues. Germline assignment: CDR1 MDHEN and CDR2 SYDVKM. The CDR3 DNA sequence: TGTGCCAGCAGCACCGGCGGCGAGACCCAGTACTTC. As protein: CASSTGGETQYF.

The genes are TRBV2 and TRBJ2-1, with 7 bases identical to TRBD1. J lost 2 bases, V lost 4 bases, and 5 bases had no gene match. This CDR3 is built from 15 residues. Germline CDR1 and CDR2: SNHLY and FYNNEI. In DNA, the CDR3 is TGTGCCAGCAGTGCTGACAGGGCCCCCTACAATGAGCAGTTCTTC. This encodes CASSADRAPYNEQFF.

The table lists this clone with a few counts. This rearrangement joins TRBV28 to TRBJ2-2; D is unclear. Trimming cost V 7 bases and J 2 bases, with 5 bases left between them. The germline V gene has CDR1 MDHEN and CDR2 SYDVKM. This CDR3 is built from 12 residues. Written as DNA, the CDR3 is TGTGCCAGCAACATTAACACCGGGGAGCTGTTTTTT. Translating gives CASNINTGELFF.

This clone was picked up one time. This chain links TRBV28 with TRBJ1-2; D is ambiguous. The CDR3 totals 13 residues. The V gene lost 6 bases and the J gene lost 6 bases, with 14 bases spanning the gap. In germline, CDR1 is MDHEN, CDR2 SYDVKM. For the CDR3, the DNA is TGTGCCAGCAGACCTGACCCCGAGCATGGCTACACCTTC. Translation: CASRPDPEHGYTF.

The chain joins TRBV10-3 to TRBJ2-5; possible D gene TRBD2, 6 bases. Germline V gives CDR1 ENHRY, CDR2 SYGVKD. Trimming removed 4 bases from V and 1 base from J, with 28 bases in between. The CDR3 spans 20 residues. The CDR3 region is CAISVFVSRDSRSSQETQYF. For the CDR3, the DNA is TGTGCCATCAGTGTCTTTGTCTCACGGGACTCCAGAAGTAGCCAAGAGACCCAGTACTTC.

The CDR3 sequence: CASSSVGNTEAFF. As DNA, the CDR3 is TGCGCCAGCAGCTCTGTTGGAAACACTGAAGCTTTCTTT. V and J are TRBV5-1 and TRBJ1-1; unclear D gene. Between the trimmed V and J ends, which lost 3 bases and 2 bases, there was a span of 8 bases. Per germline, CDR1 SGHRS and CDR2 YFSETQ. This CDR3 is built from 13 residues.

This clone has more than one count but fewer than ten. The rearrangement joins TRBV5-1 to TRBJ2-2; D is uncertain. V was shortened by 3 bases and J by 7 bases, with 13 bases between the two germline ends. Germline-derived CDR1 and CDR2 are SGHRS and YFSETQ. This CDR3 is 14 amino acids long. The CDR3 sequence is CASSSTLLGGELFF. In nucleotides, the CDR3 is TGCGCCAGCAGCTCAACCCTACTCGGCGGGGAGCTGTTTTTT. Supplemented by reference TRBV5-1 and TRBJ2-2, the full variable domain reads KAGVTQTPRYLIKTRGQQVTLSCSPISGHRSVSWYQQTPGQGLQFLFEYFSETQRNKGNFPGRFSGRQFSNSRSEMNVSTLELGDSALYLCASSSTLLGGELFFGEGSRLTVL.

J is TRBJ2-5 and V is TRBV6-5; D uncertain. Trimming removed 2 bases at V and 3 bases at J, with 13 bases between. The length of the CDR3 is 15 residues. Germline loops: CDR1 MNHEY, CDR2 SVGAGI. In DNA, the CDR3 is TGTGCCAGCAGTTACAATCGAGACATAAAAGAGACCCAGTACTTC. Amino acid sequence: CASSYNRDIKETQYF.

V and J are TRBV6-5 and TRBJ2-3; D uncertain. Per the germline V gene, CDR1 is MNHEY and CDR2 is SVGAGI. The CDR3 runs to 16 residues. The V end lost 0 bases, the J end lost 2 bases, and 12 bases lay between the germline ends. The CDR3 DNA reads TGTGCCAGCAGTTACTCGAGCCTGTCCCCCACAGATACGCAGTATTTT. It yields the protein CASSYSSLSPTDTQYF.

The chain employs TRBV24-1 and TRBJ2-6; D uncertain. The CDR3 contains 14 residues. V lost 5 bases to trimming and J lost 2 bases, with 6 bases between them. In germline, CDR1 is KGHDR, CDR2 SFDVKD. CDR3 sequence reads: CATSGATGANVLTF. Written as DNA, the CDR3 is TGTGCCACCAGTGGGGCTACTGGGGCCAACGTCCTGACTTTC.